This passage covers 16 T cell receptor beta chains from one sample sequenced in a study of beta chain features in type 1 diabetes. Sequenced material consisted of expressed TCRB transcripts (all of the isolated RNA was reverse transcribed). Clones were sequenced by immunoSEQ multiplex PCR, and TCRdb holds only the in-frame ones, with some missing. The sample shows about 110,000 clones, 40% of them seen only once. Sample: stem cell memory CD4+ T cells from blood. These receptor sequences come from a young woman in good health.

This chain uses TRBV27 with TRBJ1-1; 9 bases are a match to TRBD1. This CDR3 contains 14 residues. Germline V lookup: CDR1 MNHEY, CDR2 SMNVEV (reference sequence). The trim removed 6 bases at V and 5 bases at J, leaving 7 bases unmatched. The CDR3 loop reads CASRLTGGRTEAFF. CDR3 sequence (DNA): TGTGCCAGCAGGCTGACAGGGGGTAGGACTGAAGCTTTCTTT.

Only a few counts were recorded for this clone. The chain uses TRBV7-9 and TRBJ2-2; the D gene is possibly TRBD2 (6 bases). The CDR3 sequence is 17 residues long. The V gene's germline CDR1 is SEHNR and CDR2 FQNEAQ (reference sequence). V gave up 1 base and J gave up 3 bases, with 15 bases separating them. Written as DNA, the CDR3 is TGTGCCAGCAGCTTAGAGCCTCGGGGGTTGGACACCGGGGAGCTGTTTTTT. This codes for CASSLEPRGLDTGELFF.

DNA of the CDR3: TGTGCCCCCCGGGGTAGCGGGGAAGAGACCCAGTACTTC. Its translation is CAPRGSGEETQYF. The V gene is TRBV27, the J gene TRBJ2-5, with 8 bases matching TRBD2. The V gene end was trimmed by 11 bases and the J gene end by 3 bases; junction bases not matched to a gene: 8. Germline CDR1 MNHEY, CDR2 SMNVEV (reference sequence). This CDR3 has 13 residues.

V is TRBV28 and J is TRBJ2-7, with 10 bases fitting TRBD1. The germline V gene encodes CDR1 MDHEN and CDR2 SYDVKM. Trimming took 5 bases from V and 0 from J; bases not matched to a gene: 7. The CDR3 extends over 16 amino acids. The CDR3 nucleotides read TGTGCCAGCAGTCAGTACCGGGACAGGGGCTCCTACGAGCAGTACTTC. Amino acids: CASSQYRDRGSYEQYF. Variable domain in full (rest from reference TRBV28 and TRBJ2-7): DVKVTQSSRYLVKRTGEKVFLECVQDMDHENMFWYRQDPGLGLRLIYFSYDVKMKEKGDIPEGYSVSREKKERFSLILESASTNQTSMYLCASSQYRDRGSYEQYFGPGTRLTVT.

This clone turned up a few times. The chain joins TRBV30 to TRBJ2-3; perhaps TRBD2 as D (5 bases). V lost 4 bases, J lost 0 bases, and 8 bases lay in between. Germline V CDR1 and CDR2: GTSNPN, SVGIG (reference sequence). The CDR3 extends over 13 amino acids. The CDR3 loop reads CAWTAGSTDTQYF. Here the CDR3 DNA reads TGTGCCTGGACGGCGGGTAGCACAGATACGCAGTATTTT.

This clone was counted a few times. The gene calls are TRBV28 and TRBJ2-1, with TRBD2 identical over 10 bases. Germline lookup yields CDR1 MDHEN and CDR2 SYDVKM. The V gene end was trimmed by 4 bases and the J gene end by 6 bases; junction bases not matched to a gene: 9. The CDR3 consists of 16 residues. CDR3 sequence: CASSYDVRLAGNEQFF. The CDR3 bases are TGTGCCAGCAGTTACGACGTAAGACTAGCGGGCAATGAGCAGTTCTTC.

This clone occurred once. The rearrangement uses TRBV6-5 and TRBJ1-2, with 10 bases identical to TRBD1. Germline CDR1 MNHEY, CDR2 SVGAGI. V was pared by 0 bases and J by 4 bases, with 5 bases of the junction left unmatched. The CDR3 runs 16 residues. The chain's CDR3 is CASSYSDRTGGYGYTF. The CDR3 DNA is TGTGCCAGCAGTTACTCTGATAGGACAGGGGGCTATGGCTACACCTTC.

This clone was observed a few times. The V gene is TRBV5-1, the J gene TRBJ2-5; D possibly corresponds to TRBD1 (5 bases). The V gene lost 0 bases and the J gene lost 2 bases, with 5 bases spanning the gap. CDR1 is SGHRS and CDR2 is YFSETQ in the germline V gene. The CDR3 sequence is 13 residues long. The CDR3 region has the DNA TGCGCCAGCAGCTTGGGACAGCAAGAGACCCAGTACTTC. Translated, it gives CASSLGQQETQYF.

This rearrangement joins TRBV7-8 to TRBJ1-5, with unresolved D. The V gene lost 5 bases and the J gene lost 6 bases, with 17 bases spanning the gap. The V gene's germline CDR1 is SGHVS and CDR2 FQNEAQ. The CDR3 spans 15 residues. CDR3 protein: CASSPALWAIQPQHF. The DNA for the CDR3 is TGTGCCAGCAGCCCGGCGTTGTGGGCCATTCAGCCCCAGCATTTT.

The chain recombines TRBV5-4 with TRBJ1-4; TRBD1 matches at 9 bases. Trimming cost V 4 bases and J 7 bases; bases outside gene matches: 8. The CDR3 covers 15 residues. The germline V gene encodes CDR1 SGHNT and CDR2 YYREEE (reference sequence). The chain's CDR3 is CASSHPGQGGEKLFF. In DNA, the CDR3 is TGTGCCAGCAGCCATCCGGGACAGGGCGGTGAAAAACTGTTTTTT.

This clone was observed a handful of times. The rearrangement uses TRBV6-5 and TRBJ2-2; a weak D match, TRBD1 (6 bases). The CDR3 length is 15 residues. The germline V gene encodes CDR1 MNHEY and CDR2 SVGAGI. V gave up 3 bases and J gave up 3 bases, with 11 bases separating them. DNA for the CDR3: TGTGCCAGCAGTTATCAGGGGATGCACACCGGGGAGCTGTTTTTT. This gives the protein CASSYQGMHTGELFF.

The rearrangement uses TRBV9 and TRBJ2-2, with no clear D. The CDR3 loop spans 16 amino acids. Germline V gene sequence: CDR1 SGDLS, CDR2 YYNGEE. V was clipped by 0 bases and J by 7 bases, with 16 bases between them. The CDR3 region has the DNA TGTGCCAGCAGCGTAGGGAGTCTTCCTTTTGGCGGGGAGCTGTTTTTT. The encoded protein is CASSVGSLPFGGELFF.

This chain uses TRBV2 with TRBJ2-7; no definite D call. Germline lookup yields CDR1 SNHLY and CDR2 FYNNEI. Trimming took off 3 bases at V and 2 bases at J, with 8 bases between the two ends. This CDR3 comprises 13 residues. The CDR3 DNA follows: TGTGCCAGCAGTGAGTTTCAGGCCTACGAGCAGTACTTC. Translation gives CASSEFQAYEQYF.

This chain uses TRBV14 with TRBJ2-7, with TRBD2 matching over 9 bases. Germline CDR1 and CDR2: SGHDN and FVKESK. CDR3 length: 16 residues. The ends lost 4 bases at V and 0 bases at J; junction bases unmatched: 7. The CDR3 protein is CASSRSSGVPSYEQYF. CDR3 DNA sequence: TGTGCCAGCAGCCGATCTAGCGGGGTGCCCTCCTACGAGCAGTACTTC.

The V gene is TRBV19, the J gene TRBJ2-7; 8 positions agree with TRBD1. The CDR3 runs 13 residues. The germline V gene encodes CDR1 LNHDA and CDR2 SQIVND (reference sequence). The ends lost 6 bases at V and 6 bases at J; junction bases unmatched: 7. The CDR3 coding sequence is TGTGCCAGTAGCCCGGACAGGGCGGGCGAGCAGTACTTC. It encodes CASSPDRAGEQYF.

The CDR3 is CASSSLSNYGYTF. For the CDR3, the DNA is TGTGCCAGCAGCTCCCTATCTAACTATGGCTACACCTTC. The chain employs TRBV7-2 and TRBJ1-2; no clear D. This CDR3 has 13 amino acids. The germline V gene has CDR1 SGHTA and CDR2 FQGNSA. V was clipped by 4 bases and J by 0 bases, with 6 bases between them.